What follows are 31 T cell receptor beta chains derived from one specimen sequenced in a study of T cell responses to AZD1222 COVID-19 vaccine. This table comes from immunoSEQ multiplex PCR, and its TCRdb copy is limited to in-frame clones, with some not included. The sample contains fewer than 150,000 clones, roughly 93% of which appear only once. Sample: peripheral blood, taken on day 0 of AZD1222 vaccination. The receptor source for this set is an adult in good health.

The rearrangement uses TRBV29-1 and TRBJ2-1; TRBD2 is a possible D gene (5 bases). Germline loops: CDR1 SQVTM, CDR2 ANQGSEA. The length of the CDR3 is 14 residues. The V gene lost 0 bases and the J gene lost 10 bases, with 16 bases spanning the gap. DNA of the CDR3: TGCAGCGTTGAAGACCGAGGGAAGATGATCGAGCAGTTCTTC. Residues: CSVEDRGKMIEQFF.

This chain uses TRBV28 with TRBJ2-7; 8 nucleotides match TRBD2. The trim removed 5 bases at V and 4 bases at J, leaving 13 bases unmatched. This CDR3 has 16 amino acids. Germline V lookup: CDR1 MDHEN, CDR2 SYDVKM. Here the CDR3 reads CASSPPRAGEAYEQYF. Written as DNA, the CDR3 is TGTGCCAGCAGTCCCCCTCGAGCGGGAGAAGCTTACGAGCAGTACTTC.

The rearrangement uses TRBV3-1 (or the pseudogene TRBV3-2) and TRBJ2-3; D gene uncertain. The germline V gene has CDR1 LGHDT and CDR2 YNNKEL (reference sequence). Trimming removed 1 base from V and 4 bases from J, with 12 bases in between. The CDR3 covers 15 residues. DNA for the CDR3: TGTGCCAGCAGCCAAGCCCCGTCCCTATCAGATACGCAGTATTTT. This gives the protein CASSQAPSLSDTQYF.

The chain carries TRBV6-5 and TRBJ1-1, with TRBD1 as a possible D gene (5 bases). Between the trimmed V and J ends, which lost 2 bases and 2 bases, there was a span of 15 bases. Per the germline V gene, CDR1 is MNHEY and CDR2 is SVGAGI. This CDR3 is 16 amino acids long. This CDR3 is CASSYLGSGGNTEAFF. In DNA form, the CDR3 reads TGTGCCAGCAGTTACCTCGGGAGTGGGGGAAACACTGAAGCTTTCTTT.

The chain carries TRBV7-8 and TRBJ2-2; 15 bases match TRBD2. The CDR3 is 17 residues long. V gave up 2 bases and J gave up 6 bases; unmatched junction bases: 4. Germline loops: CDR1 SGHVS, CDR2 FQNEAQ. The CDR3 bases are TGTGCCAGCAGCTTACCCGGGACTAGCGGGAGGTCCGGGGAGCTGTTTTTT. It translates to CASSLPGTSGRSGELFF.

The CDR3 reads CASSRSRQTNSYNEQFF. The CDR3 DNA sequence: TGCGCCAGCAGTCGTTCTCGACAGACAAACTCCTACAATGAGCAGTTCTTC. The chain has TRBV23-1 and TRBJ2-1, with D maybe TRBD1 (5 bases). TRBV23-1 is sorted into the ORF group, with uncertain function. The CDR3 extends over 17 amino acids. Trimming pared 4 bases from V and 0 bases from J, leaving 16 bases between.

The chain has TRBV11-3 and TRBJ2-6; D tentatively reads TRBD1 or TRBD2 (6 bases each). The CDR3 totals 18 residues. Germline CDR1 reads SGHNT; CDR2 reads YENEEA. V was shortened by 3 bases and J by 4 bases, with 19 bases between the two germline ends. DNA of the CDR3: TGTGCCAGCAGCTTGGGGGGCTTCTCACTCTCAGGGGCCAACGTCCTGACTTTC. It specifies CASSLGGFSLSGANVLTF.

The V call is TRBV5-8, the J call TRBJ1-4; 8 nucleotides line up with TRBD1. Trimming removed 0 bases from V and 6 bases from J; junction bases left unmatched: 1. CDR3 length equals 14 residues. Germline V CDR1 and CDR2: SGHTS, YDEGEE. The CDR3 reads CASSLGQGYEKLFF. The CDR3 DNA follows: TGTGCCAGCAGCTTGGGACAGGGGTATGAAAAACTGTTTTTT.

This chain connects TRBV27 to TRBJ2-7, with a tentative D call TRBD2 (6 bases). V lost 10 bases and J 7 bases, leaving 23 bases between the germline ends. The CDR3 sequence is 14 residues long. CDR1 MNHEY and CDR2 SMNVEV come from the germline V gene (reference sequence). The CDR3 DNA follows: TGTGCCATTTTGCCCCACAGCGGAGCGGGTGAGCAGTACTTC. This codes for CAILPHSGAGEQYF.

The gene calls are TRBV6-6 and TRBJ1-1; no clear D gene. V lost 5 bases and J lost 7, with 5 bases in between. CDR1 and CDR2 from the germline V gene are MNHNY and SVGAGI (reference sequence). CDR3 length: 10 residues. CDR3 protein: CASSRYEAFF. The DNA of the CDR3 is TGTGCCAGCAGTCGATATGAAGCTTTCTTT.

The CDR3 nucleotides read TGTGCCAGCAGCTTGAGGTCAATGGATACGCAGTATTTT. This codes for CASSLRSMDTQYF. The chain couples TRBV5-5 to TRBJ2-3; D gene ambiguous. This CDR3 region has 13 residues. Germline CDR1 is SGHKS and CDR2 is YYEKEE (reference sequence). V gave up 1 base and J gave up 6 bases, with 9 bases separating them.

The chain uses TRBV20-1 and TRBJ1-1; TRBD1 aligns across 7 bases. Per germline, CDR1 DFQATT and CDR2 SNEGSKA (reference sequence). J was trimmed by 7 bases and V by 3 bases; bases with no gene match: 11. CDR3 length: 14 residues. The DNA of the CDR3 is TGCAGTGCTAGTCTCTCCCGGACAGGTTTTGAAGCTTTCTTT. It codes for CSASLSRTGFEAFF.

This CDR3 is CAWRGQGDGGYTF. The CDR3 DNA reads as TGTGCCTGGAGGGGACAGGGGGATGGAGGCTACACCTTC. The rearrangement joins TRBV30 to TRBJ1-2; 11 nucleotides align to TRBD1. Per germline, CDR1 GTSNPN and CDR2 SVGIG (reference sequence). This CDR3 region has 13 residues. The trim removed 3 bases at V and 8 bases at J, leaving 5 bases unmatched.

V is TRBV6-6 and J is TRBJ2-7; 8 nucleotides line up with TRBD1. Trimming at V came to 6 bases and at J to 7 bases, leaving 11 bases not matched to a gene. The CDR3 has 14 residues. Germline lookup yields CDR1 MNHNY and CDR2 SVGAGI (reference sequence). This CDR3 is CASSTLTGGREQYF. The CDR3 DNA follows: TGTGCCAGCAGCACCCTCACAGGGGGTCGGGAGCAGTACTTC.

The chain recombines TRBV28 with TRBJ1-5; D is ambiguous. Germline V CDR1 and CDR2: MDHEN, SYDVKM. Trimming removed 8 bases from V and 5 bases from J, with 19 bases in between. This CDR3 is 15 amino acids long. For the CDR3, the DNA is TGTGCCAGCTGGGCAGGACCGGAAGGTTATCAGCCCCAGCATTTT. It specifies CASWAGPEGYQPQHF.

This sequence joins TRBV9 and TRBJ2-1; the D gene is possibly TRBD1 (5 bases). From germline, CDR1 is SGDLS and CDR2 YYNGEE. Trimming removed 0 bases at V and 4 bases at J, with 11 bases between. The CDR3 length is 15 residues. The CDR3 sequence is CASSVAPTDYNEQFF. Written as DNA, the CDR3 is TGTGCCAGCAGCGTAGCTCCGACAGATTACAATGAGCAGTTCTTC.

This chain uses TRBV19 with TRBJ1-3; tentative D call: TRBD1 (5 bases). There are 15 residues in the CDR3. With 0 bases removed from V and 5 bases from J, the gap between germline ends came to 11 bases. Germline CDR1 LNHDA, CDR2 SQIVND (reference sequence). CDR3 coding DNA: TGTGCCAGTAGTATAGAGGGGCCGTACCGAAACACCATATATTTT. Translating gives CASSIEGPYRNTIYF.

In its sample, this clone was seen a few times. J is TRBJ2-1 and V is TRBV4-2; possibly TRBD2 for D (7 bases). The CDR3 consists of 17 residues. Germline V gene data show CDR1 as LGHNA and CDR2 as YNFKEQ. V dropped 2 bases and J dropped 8 bases, with 22 bases sitting between them. The CDR3 spells CASSQPMTSRRGHEQFF. The CDR3, as DNA: TGTGCCAGCAGCCAACCAATGACTAGCCGTCGGGGGCATGAGCAGTTCTTC.

This clone showed up just a few times. V usage is TRBV5-6 and J usage is TRBJ2-5; 8 bases map to TRBD1. The CDR3 covers 14 residues. In germline, CDR1 is SGHDT, CDR2 YYEEEE. Germline trimming cut 2 bases from V and 2 bases from J; bases unmatched to any gene: 2. The chain's CDR3 is CASSFGQGQETQYF. The CDR3 DNA reads TGTGCCAGCAGCTTTGGACAGGGACAAGAGACCCAGTACTTC.

The CDR3 coding sequence is TGCGCCAGCTCCGGGACTAGCGGGAGCAATGAGCAGTTCTTC. Translating gives CASSGTSGSNEQFF. V is TRBV5-1 and J is TRBJ2-1; TRBD2 agrees at 14 bases. The trim removed 7 bases at V and 6 bases at J, leaving 3 bases unmatched. The CDR3 has 14 residues. Germline loops: CDR1 SGHRS, CDR2 YFSETQ.

The sample holds one count of this clone. The rearrangement joins TRBV6-5 to TRBJ2-7; the match to TRBD1 covers 8 bases. Germline trimming cut 6 bases from V and 0 bases from J; bases unmatched to any gene: 4. CDR3 length equals 14 residues. Looked up from germline, CDR1 is MNHEY and CDR2 is SVGAGI. The DNA of the CDR3 is TGTGCCAGCAGGAACAGGGGGAGCTCCTACGAGCAGTACTTC. This codes for CASRNRGSSYEQYF.

This clone has just one count. The chain recombines TRBV6-2 or TRBV6-3 with TRBJ2-3; 13 bases map to TRBD2. The V segment lost 6 bases and the J segment 6 bases; nucleotides outside the gene matches: 6. The CDR3 covers 15 residues. Germline V CDR1 and CDR2: MNHEY, SVGEGT. The CDR3 reads CASSRGTSGIDTQYF. The CDR3 region has the DNA TGTGCCAGCAGCAGGGGGACTAGCGGGATTGATACGCAGTATTTT.

This clone was detected only once. The V and J genes are TRBV30 and TRBJ1-2; the match to TRBD1 covers 9 bases. This CDR3 is built from 14 residues. The V segment lost 0 bases and the J segment 5 bases; nucleotides outside the gene matches: 4. Germline V lookup: CDR1 GTSNPN, CDR2 SVGIG (reference sequence). The CDR3 bases are TGTGCCTGGAGTGTCGGGACAGGGAGGTATGGCTACACCTTC. Translation gives CAWSVGTGRYGYTF.

The chain links TRBV12-3 or TRBV12-4 to TRBJ2-3; D unclear. Trimming removed 6 bases from V and 5 bases from J, with 6 bases in between. The CDR3 has 11 residues. The CDR3 sequence is CASSGLDTQYF. Here the CDR3 DNA reads TGTGCCAGCAGCGGGTTAGATACGCAGTATTTT.

The chain joins TRBV6-5 to TRBJ1-2; D gene unclear. V was trimmed by 0 bases and J by 6 bases, leaving 11 bases between them. This CDR3 comprises 14 residues. Germline V gene sequence: CDR1 MNHEY, CDR2 SVGAGI. CDR3 loop: CASSYSIRAHGYTF. CDR3 coding DNA: TGTGCCAGCAGTTACTCGATCCGGGCGCATGGCTACACCTTC.

The rearrangement joins TRBV6-1 to TRBJ1-6; 10 bases agree with TRBD1. Germline CDR1 MNHNS, CDR2 SASEGT. J lost 2 bases, V lost 4 bases, and 5 bases had no gene match. The CDR3 loop spans 17 amino acids. The DNA for the CDR3 is TGTGCCAGCAGTGCCTCCGGGACAGGGGCCTATAATTCACCCCTCCACTTT. This codes for CASSASGTGAYNSPLHF.

The CDR3 here is CASLLPLMGLNEKLFF. The DNA for the CDR3 is TGTGCCAGCCTACTTCCATTGATGGGGCTTAATGAAAAACTGTTTTTT. The rearrangement joins TRBV13 to TRBJ1-4; TRBD1 is a possible D gene (5 bases). Looked up from germline, CDR1 is PRHDT and CDR2 is FYEKMQ (reference sequence). The CDR3 sequence is 16 residues long. V gave up 8 bases and J gave up 4 bases, with 20 bases separating them. The complete variable domain, with remaining parts taken from reference TRBV13 and TRBJ1-4, reads AAGVIQSPRHLIKEKRETATLKCYPIPRHDTVYWYQQGPGQDPQFLISFYEKMQSDKGSIPDRFSAQQFSDYHSELNMSSLELGDSALYFCASLLPLMGLNEKLFFGSGTQLSVL.

This clone is a singleton in its sample. The junction and the germline gene differ at one end; a read error may be behind it. This chain uses TRBV2 with TRBJ1-5; no clear D gene. This CDR3 contains 16 residues. Germline V CDR1 and CDR2: SNHLY, FYNNEI. In DNA, the CDR3 is TGTGCCAGCAGAGAAGAGTCCGGCGGCCGCAATCAGCCCCAGCATTTT. This gives the protein CASREESGGRNQPQHF.

The chain uses TRBV19 and TRBJ2-1; 8 bases align to TRBD2. This CDR3 comprises 15 residues. Per the germline V gene, CDR1 is LNHDA and CDR2 is SQIVND (reference sequence). With V trimmed by 6 bases and J by 2 bases, 6 bases remained unmatched. The CDR3 loop reads CASSDSGGPYNEQFF. In DNA, the CDR3 is TGTGCCAGTAGCGACTCGGGAGGGCCCTACAATGAGCAGTTCTTC.

The genes are TRBV6-5 and TRBJ2-3; D remains unclear. The CDR3 totals 11 residues. The V end lost 6 bases, the J end lost 6 bases, and 7 bases lay between the germline ends. Germline V gives CDR1 MNHEY, CDR2 SVGAGI. The CDR3 sequence is CASRVGDTQYF. The CDR3 DNA reads as TGTGCCAGCAGAGTAGGTGATACGCAGTATTTT.

The V and J genes are TRBV4-2 and TRBJ1-3; 7 bases match TRBD1. The germline CDR1 and CDR2 sequences are LGHNA and YNFKEQ. This CDR3 is 18 amino acids long. V lost 0 bases to trimming and J lost 0 bases; unmatched junction nucleotides: 8. In DNA form, the CDR3 reads TGTGCCAGCAGCCAAGATACGAACAGGGGCCTCTCTGGAAACACCATATATTTT. It encodes CASSQDTNRGLSGNTIYF.